This TCR beta chain was obtained from a study of T-cell reconstitution after alpha-beta-depleted transplantation in children (TCRdb year 2016). About the full investigation: T-cell immune reconstitution after TCRalphabeta/CD19-depleted allogeneic hematopoietic cell transplantation in children was quantitatively tracked in the study by means of TCR repertoire profiling.

Points on this clonotype: Its antigen is not yet known. Qualities for individual bases were not recorded, and no much larger clone is one base off.

The library relied on PCR. Sequencing used an Illumina HiSeq 2500. To normalize quantification of the TCRbeta repertoire, the TCR libraries were built with molecular barcoding that relied on unique molecular identifiers. The public reads were reprocessed in TCRdb via fastp at Q25 and MiXCR, keeping in-frame beta chains. Rows with a matching CDR3 protein are joined into one entry that keeps the most common DNA and genes. This sample comprises nearly 550,000 distinct CDR3 sequences, 15% to 20% of them detected only once. 2.5% to 4% of the sample rests with the top ten. The source of this sequence is a human donor who donated a stem cell graft to a child with acute lymphoblastic leukemia. The specimen was PBMCs from the stem cell graft donor, collected from the stem cell graft.

DNA sequence: TGCAGCGTTGTAGGGAGCGACAATTGGAATGGCTACACCTTC. Its translation reads: CSVVGSDNWNGYTF. The sequence links TRBV29-1 to TRBJ1-2; no D gene call is confident. Reading from cysteine to phenylalanine, the CDR3 counts 14 amino acids. The retained sequence is limited to the CDR3, 42 bases, with the frame set at the first base. Deletion took 4 bases off V and 6 bases off J, with a span of 18 bases between the germline ends. In the germline V gene, CDR1 corresponds to SQVTM and CDR2 to ANQGSEA.